These 5 T cell receptor beta chains were all obtained from the same sample, sequenced in a study of cytomegalovirus exposure and HLA in healthy donors. The PCR had 60 Vbeta and 13 Jbeta primers. Sequencing used immunoSEQ multiplex PCR; TCRdb keeps in-frame clones, though not all of them. The sample lists some 110,000 clones; over 60% were seen once. The sequencing sample was made of PBMCs. The receptors stem from a man aged 60 to 75 in good health and CMV-seropositive.

This rearrangement joins TRBV7-8 to TRBJ1-6; possibly TRBD1 for D (6 bases). The CDR3 sequence is 16 residues long. V was pared by 5 bases and J by 11 bases, with 22 bases between. Germline V gives CDR1 SGHVS, CDR2 FQNEAQ. CDR3: CASSKGQRTKGTPLHF. DNA of the CDR3: TGTGCCAGCAGCAAAGGACAGCGGACCAAGGGGACACCCCTCCACTTT.

V usage is TRBV7-9 and J usage is TRBJ1-1, with 8 positions matching TRBD1. The germline gives CDR1 SEHNR, CDR2 FQNEAQ (reference sequence). J gave up 4 bases and V 5 bases, and 9 bases lay outside the gene matches. This CDR3 is 15 amino acids long. The CDR3 region is CASSARTGLGTEAFF. In DNA form, the CDR3 reads TGTGCCAGCAGCGCCCGGACAGGGTTGGGCACTGAAGCTTTCTTT.

In nucleotides, the CDR3 is TGTGCCAGCTGTGACAGCTCCTACAATGAGCAGTTCTTC. This sequence encodes CASCDSSYNEQFF. This chain uses TRBV5-4 with TRBJ2-1; D is possibly TRBD1 (5 bases). The length of the CDR3 is 13 residues. Germline-derived CDR1 and CDR2 are SGHNT and YYREEE (reference sequence). Trimming shortened V by 7 bases and J by 0 bases, and 8 bases separated the two germline ends. Full variable domain (remainder filled in from reference TRBV5-4 and TRBJ2-1): ETGVTQSPTHLIKTRGQQVTLRCSSQSGHNTVSWYQQALGQGPQFIFQYYREEENGRGNFPPRFSGLQFPNYSSELNVNALELDDSALYLCASCDSSYNEQFFGPGTRLTVL.

The rearrangement links TRBV2 to TRBJ1-2; D gene unclear. This CDR3 contains 11 residues. Germline V gene data show CDR1 as SNHLY and CDR2 as FYNNEI. V gave up 6 bases and J gave up 4 bases, with 6 bases separating them. The CDR3 loop reads CASREIYGYTF. The CDR3 nucleotides read TGTGCCAGCAGGGAGATCTATGGCTACACCTTC. The entire variable domain, with the rest obtained from reference TRBV2 and TRBJ1-2, is as follows: EPEVTQTPSHQVTQMGQEVILRCVPISNHLYFYWYRQILGQKVEFLVSFYNNEISEKSEIFDDQFSVERPDGSNFTLKIRSTKLEDSAMYFCASREIYGYTFGSGTRLTVV.

The rearrangement joins TRBV10-3 to TRBJ2-2; tentative D call: TRBD2 (6 bases). Germline V gives CDR1 ENHRY, CDR2 SYGVKD. V was shortened by 2 bases and J by 6 bases, with 22 bases between the two germline ends. This CDR3 region has 18 residues. The CDR3 here is CAISEAGLRSGQAGELFF. CDR3 nucleotide sequence: TGTGCCATCAGTGAGGCCGGGCTCAGGAGCGGGCAGGCCGGGGAGCTGTTTTTT.